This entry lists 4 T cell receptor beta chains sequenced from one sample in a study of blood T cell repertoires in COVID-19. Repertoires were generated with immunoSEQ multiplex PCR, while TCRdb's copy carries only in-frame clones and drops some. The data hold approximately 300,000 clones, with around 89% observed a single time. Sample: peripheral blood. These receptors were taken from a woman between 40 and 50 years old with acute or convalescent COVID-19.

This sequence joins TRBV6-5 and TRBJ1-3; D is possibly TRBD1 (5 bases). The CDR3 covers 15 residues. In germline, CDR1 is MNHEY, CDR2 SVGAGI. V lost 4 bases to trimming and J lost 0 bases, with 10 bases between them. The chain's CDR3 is CASSLIRDSGNTIYF. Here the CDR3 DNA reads TGTGCCAGCAGTTTGATCAGGGACTCTGGAAACACCATATATTTT.

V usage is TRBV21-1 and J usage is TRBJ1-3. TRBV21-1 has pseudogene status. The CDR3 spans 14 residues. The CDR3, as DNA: TGTGCGCATACCGGGGGGCGTCGGGGAAACACCATATATTTT. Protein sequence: CAHTGGRRGNTIYF.

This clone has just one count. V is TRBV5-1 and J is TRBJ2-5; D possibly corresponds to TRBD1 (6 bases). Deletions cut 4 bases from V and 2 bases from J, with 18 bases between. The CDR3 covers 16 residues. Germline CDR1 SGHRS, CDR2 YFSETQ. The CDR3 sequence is CASSVGPIGQQETQYF. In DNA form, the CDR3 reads TGCGCCAGCAGCGTGGGCCCTATCGGACAGCAAGAGACCCAGTACTTC.

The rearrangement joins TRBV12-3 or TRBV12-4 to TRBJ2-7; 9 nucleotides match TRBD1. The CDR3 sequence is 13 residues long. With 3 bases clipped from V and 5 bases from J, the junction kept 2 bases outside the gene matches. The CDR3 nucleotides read TGTGCCAGCAGTTTTACAGGGGGCAACGAGCAGTACGTC. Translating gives CASSFTGGNEQYV.